This T cell receptor beta chain was sequenced for a study of blood T cells in healthy people across ages. Across the whole study: Capture via template switching afforded approximately one barcoded beta molecule per two T cells. General observations from the study: Donors of long life had a larger count of naive CD4+ cells and greater diversity than aged donors.

In regard to this clonotype: Its target is not known.

Primers used in a second PCR of roughly 7 to 12 cycles were a sample-barcoded 5' primer and a J-beta primer mix. The study obtained at least 2.5 million CDR3-containing paired-end reads from every sample. TCRdb reprocessed the 5' RACE reads with MiXCR, giving one entry per CDR3 protein. The profile shows around 800,000 distinct CDR3 sequences, about 62% of them singletons. After removal of 3 bases from V and 4 bases from J, the junction contained 7 bases not matched to a gene. In germline, CDR1 is MDHEN, CDR2 SYDVKM. This CDR3 spans 15 amino acids. Sequences were obtained from blood. This chain joins TRBV28 and TRBJ2-7, with 9 positions matching TRBD1. This TCR derives from a man aged 25 to 40 in good health. The CDR3 loop is CASSFRDREGYEQYF. The DNA of the CDR3 is TGTGCCAGCAGTTTCCGGGACAGGGAAGGTTACGAGCAGTACTTC.